The 21 T cell receptor beta chains below come from one sample, sequenced in a study of molecular identifiers for immune sequencing clone quantification. TCRdb independently ran MiXCR on the PCR reads; one entry per CDR3 protein. The sample holds around 320,000 distinct CDR3 sequences, roughly 24% seen once. Source material: naive CD8+ T cells from blood, with Jurkat cell RNA spiked in. Subset described: FACS-sorted CD8+CD4-CCR7+CD45RA+ naive T cells. These receptors were obtained from a human donor in good health. Some libraries in this study had Jurkat cell RNA spiked in.

The V call is TRBV4-3, the J call TRBJ2-7, with D perhaps TRBD2 (6 bases). V was trimmed by 4 bases and J by 6 bases, leaving 22 bases between them. The CDR3 contains 16 residues. The germline V gene encodes CDR1 LGHNA and CDR2 YSLEER. CDR3 bases: TGCGCCAGCAGCCCGTCGCGGGGCGGATCAGGGAGCGAGCAGTACTTC. It specifies CASSPSRGGSGSEQYF.

The chain couples TRBV27 to TRBJ1-1; perhaps TRBD1 as D (6 bases). V was cut by 5 bases and J by 7 bases, with 14 bases left in between. This CDR3 is built from 13 residues. Germline lookup yields CDR1 MNHEY and CDR2 SMNVEV (reference sequence). CDR3 in amino acids: CASSPLGHYEAFF. The CDR3 DNA reads TGTGCCAGCAGTCCCCTGGGACACTATGAAGCTTTCTTT.

On this clonotype: A much larger clone differs by one base, so this may be a read error. The chain has TRBV2 and TRBJ2-5; D tentatively fits TRBD1 or TRBD2 (5 bases each). Germline-derived CDR1 and CDR2 are SNHLY and FYNNEI. The CDR3 extends over 13 amino acids. The CDR3 bases are TGTGCCAGCGGGGGAGAGTACCAAGAGCCCCAGTACTTC. It encodes CASGGEYQEPQYF.

This clonotype was seen only a few times. The J gene is TRBJ1-1, the V gene TRBV12-3 or TRBV12-4; D not certain. V was clipped by 6 bases and J by 3 bases, with 14 bases between them. The CDR3 length is 14 residues. In DNA, the CDR3 is TGTGCCAGCAGATTGGAGGGTCGGGACACTGAAGCTTTCTTT. Translation: CASRLEGRDTEAFF.

V gene TRBV20-1 combines with J gene TRBJ2-3; 10 bases map to TRBD2. The CDR3 is made up of 15 amino acids. Trimming removed 1 base from V and 5 bases from J; junction bases left unmatched: 6. The V gene's germline CDR1 is DFQATT and CDR2 SNEGSKA (reference sequence). The chain's CDR3 is CSARGASGGGDTQYF. DNA of the CDR3: TGCAGTGCTAGAGGGGCTAGCGGGGGCGGAGATACGCAGTATTTT.

The gene calls are TRBV30 and TRBJ1-4; 10 bases align to TRBD1. Germline loops: CDR1 GTSNPN, CDR2 SVGIG (reference sequence). V shed 2 bases and J 1 base; nucleotides not matched to a gene: 4. The length of the CDR3 is 16 residues. The CDR3 region is CAWSPGTGETNEKLFF. The CDR3 DNA sequence: TGTGCCTGGAGTCCCGGGACAGGGGAAACTAATGAAAAACTGTTTTTT. Full variable domain (outside the CDR3, taken from reference TRBV30 and TRBJ1-4): SQTIHQWPATLVQPVGSPLSLECTVEGTSNPNLYWYRQAAGRGLQLLFYSVGIGQISSEVPQNLSASRPQDRQFILSSKKLLLSDSGFYLCAWSPGTGETNEKLFFGSGTQLSVL.

With regard to this clonotype: This may be a read error, as it is one base from a much larger clone. The V call is TRBV7-9, the J call TRBJ2-6; D unclear. V was cut by 2 bases and J by 0 bases, with 8 bases left in between. This CDR3 contains 16 residues. CDR1 is SEHNR and CDR2 is FQNEAQ in the germline V gene (reference sequence). This chain's CDR3 is CASSLPNYSGANVLTF. The DNA for the CDR3 is TGTGCCAGCAGCTTACCCAACTACTCTGGGGCCAACGTCCTGACTTTC.

The J gene is TRBJ2-3, the V gene TRBV5-1; D might be TRBD1 (5 bases). CDR3 length equals 14 residues. Germline CDR1 SGHRS, CDR2 YFSETQ. Trimming pared 6 bases from V and 4 bases from J, leaving 15 bases between. CDR3 region: CASTTWGAPDTQYF. CDR3 bases: TGCGCCAGCACCACTTGGGGCGCCCCAGATACGCAGTATTTT.

The table lists this clonotype with many counts. The gene calls are TRBV20-1 and TRBJ1-1; 7 nucleotides line up with TRBD1. This CDR3 is built from 16 residues. The V gene's germline CDR1 is DFQATT and CDR2 SNEGSKA (reference sequence). The trim removed 0 bases at V and 4 bases at J, leaving 11 bases unmatched. The CDR3 loop reads CSARDTRGTARTEAFF. DNA for the CDR3: TGCAGTGCTAGAGATACCCGGGGGACAGCCCGCACTGAAGCTTTCTTT.

Concerning this clonotype: This sequence may be a read error, since a much larger clone differs from it by one base. The V and J genes are TRBV4-1 and TRBJ2-7, with no clear D. Looked up from germline, CDR1 is MGHRA and CDR2 is YSYEKL. The CDR3 is 13 amino acids. V was pared by 4 bases and J by 6 bases, with 13 bases between. Written as DNA, the CDR3 is TGCGCCAGCAGCCCAGTTACGAACTGCGAGCAGTACTTC. Its translation: CASSPVTNCEQYF.

This clonotype was detected only a few times. The V and J genes are TRBV20-1 and TRBJ2-7; D perhaps matches TRBD2 (6 bases). Trimming left V 6 bases short and J 4 bases short, with 16 bases between. Germline V gives CDR1 DFQATT, CDR2 SNEGSKA (reference sequence). This CDR3 is built from 13 residues. The CDR3 nucleotides read TGCAGTGCCACGGGACTTCCGGGATACGAGCAGTACTTC. Its translation: CSATGLPGYEQYF.

With respect to this clonotype: The junction differs from germline at one of its ends, possibly a read error. This chain links TRBV9 with TRBJ2-7, with no clear D. Per germline, CDR1 SGDLS and CDR2 YYNGEE. CDR3 size: 15 residues. DNA for the CDR3: TGTGCCAGCAGCGTAGGGTGGCCCGGCAACTACGAGCGGTACTTC. It codes for CASSVGWPGNYERYF. The variable domain in full, completed from reference TRBV9 and TRBJ2-7, reads DSGVTQTPKHLITATGQRVTLRCSPRSGDLSVYWYQQSLDQGLQFLIQYYNGEERAKGNILERFSAQQFPDLHSELNLSSLELGDSALYFCASSVGWPGNYERYFGPGTRLTVT.

Concerning this clonotype: An end of the junction differs from the germline gene, which may be a read error. V gene TRBV5-3 combines with J gene TRBJ1-2, with D unclear. TRBV5-3 is designated an ORF whose function remains uncertain. This CDR3 is 11 amino acids long. Here the CDR3 DNA reads TGTGCCAGCAGTTCATCGGAAGGCTGCACCTTC. Translating gives CASSSSEGCTF.

This clonotype turned up a few times. The J gene is TRBJ2-2, the V gene TRBV19; the match to TRBD2 covers 7 bases. The CDR3 is made up of 15 amino acids. V was pared by 3 bases and J by 5 bases, with 6 bases of the junction left unmatched. Germline values: CDR1 LNHDA, CDR2 SQIVND (reference sequence). DNA of the CDR3: TGTGCCAGTAGTATTGGCGGGAGAGGTACCGGGGAGCTGTTTTTT. Translating gives CASSIGGRGTGELFF.

Remarks on this clonotype: One end of the junction is discordant with germline, which a read error may explain. This rearrangement joins TRBV7-9 to TRBJ2-7, with TRBD2 identical over 10 bases. Germline V gene data show CDR1 as SEHNR and CDR2 as FQNEAQ (reference sequence). CDR3 length equals 15 residues. The CDR3 nucleotides are TGTGCCTGCAGCTTAGCCCCTAGCGGGAGCTACGAGCAGTACTTC. This gives the protein CACSLAPSGSYEQYF.

This sequence joins TRBV6-5 and TRBJ2-1; D is possibly TRBD1 or TRBD2 (6 bases each). This CDR3 comprises 15 residues. From germline, CDR1 is MNHEY and CDR2 SVGAGI. V lost 6 bases and J lost 10, with 22 bases in between. The CDR3 sequence: CASSRLEWTAEEQFF. As DNA, the CDR3 is TGTGCCAGCAGCCGACTAGAATGGACAGCCGAGGAGCAGTTCTTC.

This clonotype turned up a few times. This rearrangement joins TRBV10-2 to TRBJ1-2, with 7 bases fitting TRBD1. Germline CDR1 is WSHSY and CDR2 is SAAADI. This CDR3 spans 14 amino acids. The ends lost 5 bases at V and 4 bases at J; junction bases unmatched: 7. The CDR3 DNA reads TGCGCCAGCAGTTCGAGGGGGCAGGGCTATGGCTACACCTTC. Amino acids: CASSSRGQGYGYTF.

This clonotype was observed at least ten times. The chain employs TRBV4-3 and TRBJ2-1, with D possibly being TRBD1 (5 bases). Germline V gene data show CDR1 as LGHNA and CDR2 as YSLEER. The CDR3 runs to 15 residues. V was clipped by 0 bases and J by 4 bases, with 10 bases between them. The CDR3 region has the DNA TGCGCCAGCAGCCAAGATAGGGGCTTTTACAATGAGCAGTTCTTC. Its protein product is CASSQDRGFYNEQFF.

This clonotype was counted ten times or more. The rearrangement links TRBV2 to TRBJ1-1; D remains unclear. CDR1 SNHLY and CDR2 FYNNEI come from the germline V gene. The CDR3 extends over 15 amino acids. Between the trimmed V and J ends, which lost 4 bases and 1 base, there was a span of 13 bases. This CDR3 is CASSAEGFRNTEAFF. DNA for the CDR3: TGTGCCAGCAGTGCTGAGGGCTTTAGGAACACTGAAGCTTTCTTT.

This clonotype was seen a handful of times. The genes are TRBV6-2 or TRBV6-3 and TRBJ2-6, with D hard to call. Germline V CDR1 and CDR2: MNHEY, SVGEGT. The CDR3 loop spans 17 amino acids. V was clipped by 4 bases and J by 0 bases, with 13 bases between them. CDR3 DNA sequence: TGTGCCAGCAGTTTATTGGCCGTCAGCTCTGGGGCCAACGTCCTGACTTTC. Protein product: CASSLLAVSSGANVLTF.

This clonotype was seen at least ten times. This chain uses TRBV29-1 with TRBJ2-4, with D maybe TRBD1 (5 bases). Germline loops: CDR1 SQVTM, CDR2 ANQGSEA. This CDR3 contains 14 residues. V lost 3 bases and J 5 bases, leaving 14 bases between the germline ends. The CDR3 nucleotides read TGCAGCGTTGAGGGGATCGGACAAGAAAACATTCAGTACTTC. Its translation: CSVEGIGQENIQYF.